Listed here are 32 T cell receptor beta chains from one sample, sequenced in a study of blood T cells in healthy people across ages. A J-beta primer mix and a sample-barcoded 5' primer were used in a second PCR of about 6 to 12 cycles. TCRdb reprocessed the 5' RACE reads with MiXCR, giving one entry per CDR3 protein. The sample includes more than 550,000 distinct CDR3 sequences, 22% seen only once; the top ten take under 25%. The sample comprised blood. The receptors here all came from a man aged 65-85 years in good health.

This sequence joins TRBV29-1 and TRBJ2-7; D is unclear. Germline CDR1 reads SQVTM; CDR2 reads ANQGSEA. Trimming left V 5 bases short and J 3 bases short, with 2 bases between. There are 9 residues in the CDR3. The CDR3 loop is CSVFYEQYV. The CDR3 DNA is TGCAGCGTTTTCTACGAGCAGTACGTC.

This rearrangement joins TRBV20-1 to TRBJ2-5; no definite D call. The J call may be wrong; the DNA end is better matched by TRBJ2-7. CDR3 length: 15 amino acids. The germline V gene has CDR1 DFQATT and CDR2 SNEGSKA (reference sequence). The CDR3 DNA reads as TGCAGTGCTAGAGATCCCGCAGACCACGTCGACGAGCAGTACTTC. It is translated as CSARDPADHVDEQYF.

The chain has TRBV6-6 and TRBJ2-3, with TRBD2 identical over 14 bases. J was trimmed by 6 bases and V by 5 bases; bases with no gene match: 13. Germline V gene data show CDR1 as MNHNY and CDR2 as SVGAGI (reference sequence). CDR3 size: 18 residues. CDR3 sequence: CASSHGTSGSGWEDTQYF. The CDR3 nucleotides are TGTGCCAGCAGTCACGGGACTAGCGGGAGTGGGTGGGAGGATACGCAGTATTTT.

V usage is TRBV3-1 and J usage is TRBJ1-1; a possible D gene is TRBD1 (5 bases). This CDR3 spans 16 amino acids. V was trimmed by 1 base and J by 5 bases, leaving 17 bases between them. Germline assignment: CDR1 LGHDT and CDR2 YNNKEL (reference sequence). CDR3 DNA: TGTGCCAGCAGCCAAGGGCGGGGCACCGCTGTTACTGAAGCTTTCTTT. It is translated as CASSQGRGTAVTEAFF.

This chain connects TRBV20-1 to TRBJ2-1; D is unclear. The DNA matches TRBJ2-7 better at its end, which makes the J call doubtful. The CDR3 extends over 12 amino acids. Looked up from germline, CDR1 is DFQATT and CDR2 is SNEGSKA (reference sequence). The CDR3 DNA is TGCAGTGCTAGAGGACGGAGCTACGAGCAGTACTTC. It encodes CSARGRSYEQYF.

The gene calls are TRBV5-5 and TRBJ1-5; D is unresolved. V was shortened by 4 bases and J by 2 bases, with 13 bases between the two germline ends. There are 15 residues in the CDR3. Germline V gene sequence: CDR1 SGHKS, CDR2 YYEKEE (reference sequence). The CDR3 reads CASSPGPDGNQPQHF. Here the CDR3 DNA reads TGTGCCAGCAGCCCTGGTCCGGATGGCAATCAGCCCCAGCATTTT.

Remarks on this clonotype: The junction differs from germline at one of its ends, possibly a read error. The gene calls are TRBV6-6 and TRBJ1-5; D is uncertain. CDR3 length: 13 residues. Germline-derived CDR1 and CDR2 are MNHNY and SVGAGI (reference sequence). CDR3 DNA sequence: TGTGCCGGCAGCCTGGAGGTGGATCAGCCCCAGCATTTT. Translated, it gives CAGSLEVDQPQHF.

The gene calls are TRBV7-2 and TRBJ1-4; TRBD1 aligns across 9 bases. The ends lost 2 bases at V and 8 bases at J; junction bases unmatched: 3. The CDR3 sequence is 14 residues long. The germline V gene encodes CDR1 SGHTA and CDR2 FQGNSA. The CDR3 DNA is TGTGCCAGCAGCTTAAACAGGGGGCGGGAAAAACTGTTTTTT. This encodes CASSLNRGREKLFF.

This clonotype was counted between two and nine times. The gene calls are TRBV5-1 and TRBJ2-3, with 10 bases aligning to TRBD2. Germline trimming cut 3 bases from V and 2 bases from J; bases unmatched to any gene: 3. Per germline, CDR1 SGHRS and CDR2 YFSETQ. This CDR3 contains 15 residues. The CDR3: CASSSTSGATDTQYF. CDR3 in DNA: TGCGCCAGCAGCTCTACTAGCGGGGCCACAGATACGCAGTATTTT.

The chain has TRBV20-1 and TRBJ2-3; 8 bases line up with TRBD2. Germline CDR1 DFQATT, CDR2 SNEGSKA (reference sequence). J was trimmed by 1 base and V by 5 bases; bases with no gene match: 8. This CDR3 contains 15 residues. CDR3 DNA sequence: TGCAGTGCTCAGGGCGGGAGGTTGGGCACAGATACGCAGTATTTT. Amino acid sequence: CSAQGGRLGTDTQYF.

This clonotype was found many times. V and J are TRBV29-1 and TRBJ2-5; the D is unclear. Looked up from germline, CDR1 is SQVTM and CDR2 is ANQGSEA. The V gene lost 7 bases and the J gene lost 3 bases, with 12 bases spanning the gap. This CDR3 has 12 amino acids. The CDR3 DNA reads TGCAGCGCTCAACCCCGGGAAGAGACCCAGTACTTC. Its protein is CSAQPREETQYF.

The chain links TRBV7-2 to TRBJ2-2, with D tentatively TRBD2 (6 bases). V was shortened by 1 base and J by 5 bases, with 17 bases between the two germline ends. The CDR3 length is 17 residues. Germline CDR1 and CDR2: SGHTA and FQGNSA. The CDR3 sequence: CASSLDGFGRRTGELFF. CDR3 bases: TGTGCCAGCAGCTTAGATGGGTTCGGGAGACGGACCGGGGAGCTGTTTTTT.

The chain couples TRBV28 to TRBJ2-5, with 9 bases that match TRBD2. Losses at the gene ends were 3 bases for V and 2 bases for J; bases not matched to a gene: 4. This CDR3 is built from 15 residues. CDR1 and CDR2 from the germline V gene are MDHEN and SYDVKM. CDR3 protein: CASSFTTSGQETQYF. In nucleotides, the CDR3 is TGTGCCAGCAGTTTCACGACTAGCGGACAAGAGACCCAGTACTTC. Full variable domain (remainder filled in from reference TRBV28 and TRBJ2-5): DVKVTQSSRYLVKRTGEKVFLECVQDMDHENMFWYRQDPGLGLRLIYFSYDVKMKEKGDIPEGYSVSREKKERFSLILESASTNQTSMYLCASSFTTSGQETQYFGPGTRLLVL.

This clonotype was recorded a few times. This chain connects TRBV12-3 or TRBV12-4 to TRBJ1-1; possible D gene TRBD1, 6 bases. The germline V and J ends were trimmed by 5 bases and 4 bases, with 14 bases remaining between them. The CDR3 covers 14 residues. CDR3 sequence (DNA): TGTGCCAGCAGTACAGGTATCAGGGGCACTGAAGCTTTCTTT. It translates to CASSTGIRGTEAFF.

In this sample, this clonotype turned up a few times. The genes are TRBV9 and TRBJ1-5; 8 nucleotides align to TRBD1. The J segment lost 4 bases and the V segment lost 4 bases, leaving 10 bases of the junction unmatched. The CDR3 has 16 amino acids. CDR1 SGDLS and CDR2 YYNGEE come from the germline V gene. The CDR3 sequence: CASSLGQGNWNQPQHF. The CDR3 DNA reads TGTGCCAGCAGCTTAGGACAGGGAAATTGGAATCAGCCCCAGCATTTT.

The V gene is TRBV10-3, the J gene TRBJ2-3, with 11 bases fitting TRBD2. Germline V gene lookup returns CDR1 ENHRY and CDR2 SYGVKD. J lost 4 bases, V lost 6 bases, and 9 bases had no gene match. The length of the CDR3 is 16 residues. The DNA of the CDR3 is TGTGCCATCAGCTCCCAACTAGCGGGAGAAGCAGATACGCAGTATTTT. Amino acids: CAISSQLAGEADTQYF.

This clonotype has a handful of counts. The chain combines TRBV12-3 or TRBV12-4 with TRBJ2-1; D gene uncertain. CDR3 length: 14 residues. V shed 8 bases and J shed 3 bases, with 14 bases lying between them. CDR3 in amino acids: CASCLLENYNEQFF. DNA of the CDR3: TGTGCCAGCTGCCTTCTCGAGAACTACAATGAGCAGTTCTTC.

This rearrangement joins TRBV2 to TRBJ1-6; no firm D call. V was trimmed by 5 bases and J by 0 bases, leaving 8 bases between them. The CDR3 covers 15 residues. Germline V gene sequence: CDR1 SNHLY, CDR2 FYNNEI. In DNA, the CDR3 is TGTGCCAGCAGTACACTGAGCTCCTATAATTCACCCCTCCACTTT. It translates to CASSTLSSYNSPLHF.

This clonotype was seen a few times. Possible read error: a much larger clone is one base away. The chain is built from TRBV28 and TRBJ2-7; possibly TRBD2 for D (6 bases). Germline loops: CDR1 MDHEN, CDR2 SYDVKM. The CDR3 extends over 16 amino acids. The V end was cut by 6 bases, the J end by 2 bases, with 20 bases between. The CDR3 region has the DNA TGTGCCAGCAGCTCGCAGGAGGGCCCCGTAGCCTACGAGCAGTACTTC. Translated: CASSSQEGPVAYEQYF.

This clonotype was counted between two and nine times. The V gene is TRBV20-1, the J gene TRBJ1-1; 7 bases are shared with TRBD1. J gave up 5 bases and V 1 base, and 13 bases lay outside the gene matches. The CDR3 extends over 16 amino acids. From germline, CDR1 is DFQATT and CDR2 SNEGSKA (reference sequence). The DNA for the CDR3 is TGCAGTGCTAGAGTCCCTTCGACAGGGATGGGGACTGAAGCTTTCTTT. Amino acids: CSARVPSTGMGTEAFF.

The rearrangement links TRBV6-5 to TRBJ1-2; D call uncertain. Germline-derived CDR1 and CDR2 are MNHEY and SVGAGI. This CDR3 is built from 12 residues. Trimming stripped 9 bases from V and 5 bases from J, with 13 bases between. CDR3 region: CASREGGYGYTF. CDR3 DNA: TGTGCCAGTCGAGAAGGAGGGTATGGCTACACCTTC.

This clonotype was seen once. The V gene is TRBV7-2, the J gene TRBJ2-7; 7 nucleotides align to TRBD2. The V and J ends lost 5 bases and 0 bases, in that order; junction bases with no gene match: 10. From germline, CDR1 is SGHTA and CDR2 FQGNSA. This CDR3 comprises 16 residues. The CDR3 loop reads CASSPRAGGSSYEQYF. CDR3 coding DNA: TGTGCCAGCAGCCCCCGGGCTGGCGGGAGCTCCTACGAGCAGTACTTC.

A few counts support this clonotype. The rearrangement joins TRBV3-1 to TRBJ2-7; TRBD2 agrees at 9 bases. Trimming took 4 bases from V and 4 from J; bases not matched to a gene: 14. The CDR3 length is 17 residues. The germline V gene has CDR1 LGHDT and CDR2 YNNKEL (reference sequence). The CDR3 nucleotides read TGTGCCAGCAGCCTCATCTCTAGCGGGGACGGGTGGTACGAGCAGTACTTC. Its translation is CASSLISSGDGWYEQYF.

This clonotype was seen only a few times. J is TRBJ1-1 and V is TRBV12-3 or TRBV12-4; D remains unclear. The CDR3 has 15 amino acids. The ends were cut back, 3 bases at V and 1 base at J, with 12 bases in the middle. In DNA, the CDR3 is TGTGCCAGCAGTTTCTTCTTGGGAGCGAACACTGAAGCTTTCTTT. Amino acid sequence: CASSFFLGANTEAFF.

This clonotype was recorded many times. The chain employs TRBV5-1 and TRBJ1-2, with 8 positions matching TRBD1. V lost 1 base to trimming and J lost 8 bases; unmatched junction nucleotides: 7. Germline-derived CDR1 and CDR2 are SGHRS and YFSETQ. This CDR3 has 14 amino acids. Here the CDR3 reads CASSLLQGAEGYTF. The CDR3 DNA reads TGCGCCAGCAGCTTGCTCCAGGGGGCCGAGGGCTACACCTTC.

This chain links TRBV20-1 with TRBJ1-4; TRBD1 is a possible D gene (5 bases). This CDR3 contains 13 residues. V shed 2 bases and J shed 7 bases, with 11 bases lying between them. Germline CDR1 and CDR2: DFQATT and SNEGSKA (reference sequence). CDR3 sequence reads: CSARSRAGEKLFF. CDR3 coding DNA: TGCAGTGCTAGAAGCAGGGCCGGTGAAAAACTGTTTTTT.

This chain connects TRBV20-1 to TRBJ1-1, with D perhaps TRBD1 (5 bases). V was trimmed by 3 bases and J by 0 bases, leaving 11 bases between them. The CDR3 is 14 residues long. Germline V gene data show CDR1 as DFQATT and CDR2 as SNEGSKA (reference sequence). As DNA, the CDR3 is TGCAGTGCTAGGGGGCTAGGGGTGAACACTGAAGCTTTCTTT. It codes for CSARGLGVNTEAFF.

The V call is TRBV20-1, the J call TRBJ2-5, with D uncertain. The CDR3 runs to 12 residues. The germline V and J ends were trimmed by 2 bases and 2 bases, with 6 bases remaining between them. Looked up from germline, CDR1 is DFQATT and CDR2 is SNEGSKA (reference sequence). The CDR3 spells CSARQGQETQYF. CDR3 bases: TGCAGTGCTAGACAAGGTCAAGAGACCCAGTACTTC.

This clonotype was counted only a few times. The V and J genes are TRBV12-3 or TRBV12-4 and TRBJ2-5, with a tentative D call TRBD1 (6 bases). The J call may be incorrect, as the DNA end agrees better with TRBJ2-7. The CDR3 has 13 residues. Here the CDR3 reads CASRPGHTYEQYF. CDR3 bases: TGTGCCAGCAGGCCGGGACATACCTACGAGCAGTACTTC.

This clonotype has just a few counts. The V gene is TRBV5-1, the J gene TRBJ2-5; no definite D call. With 3 bases removed from V and 5 bases from J, the gap between germline ends came to 11 bases. This CDR3 is built from 13 residues. CDR1 SGHRS and CDR2 YFSETQ come from the germline V gene. DNA of the CDR3: TGCGCCAGCAGCTCTACCCAGTGGGAGACCCAGTACTTC. This gives the protein CASSSTQWETQYF.

J is TRBJ2-3 and V is TRBV24-1; D not resolved. CDR3 length equals 12 residues. The V end was cut by 8 bases, the J end by 3 bases, with 8 bases between. In germline, CDR1 is KGHDR, CDR2 SFDVKD. The CDR3 spells CATKGDTDTQYF. The CDR3 DNA is TGTGCCACCAAAGGAGATACAGATACGCAGTATTTT.

This clonotype has more than one count but fewer than ten. The V gene is TRBV29-1, the J gene TRBJ1-5; maybe TRBD1 (6 bases). The CDR3 loop spans 13 amino acids. Per germline, CDR1 SQVTM and CDR2 ANQGSEA. V lost 5 bases and J 0 bases, leaving 8 bases between the germline ends. This CDR3 is CSVQDSSNQPQHF. DNA of the CDR3: TGCAGCGTTCAGGACAGTAGCAATCAGCCCCAGCATTTT.